The present T cell receptor beta chain was sequenced within a study of cytomegalovirus exposure and HLA in healthy donors. About this clone: Its antigen is unknown.

The germline V gene has CDR1 GTSNPN and CDR2 SVGIG (reference sequence). The CDR3 is 14 residues long. Trimming cost V 7 bases and J 2 bases, with 14 bases left between them. General study points: Equally common other TCR beta chains were less clonally expanded than HLA-associated ones, a later analysis found. Some public TCRs appeared in many individuals, while most sequences were rare.

The PCR employed 60 Vbeta primers together with 13 Jbeta primers. Measured with immunoSEQ multiplex PCR; TCRdb has only the in-frame clones, and not every one. The table lists more than 60,000 clones, roughly 82% of them singletons. It was healthy bone marrow donors who served as donors. Likely unrecorded immune exposures existed in these nominally healthy donors. This clonotype was obtained from a man between 65 and 85 years old in good health and CMV-seropositive. Sequences were obtained from PBMCs. The chain is built from TRBV30 and TRBJ2-2; D might be TRBD1 (6 bases). The chain's CDR3 is CALIGQINTGELFF. The CDR3 region has the DNA TGTGCCTTGATAGGACAGATAAACACCGGGGAGCTGTTTTTT.